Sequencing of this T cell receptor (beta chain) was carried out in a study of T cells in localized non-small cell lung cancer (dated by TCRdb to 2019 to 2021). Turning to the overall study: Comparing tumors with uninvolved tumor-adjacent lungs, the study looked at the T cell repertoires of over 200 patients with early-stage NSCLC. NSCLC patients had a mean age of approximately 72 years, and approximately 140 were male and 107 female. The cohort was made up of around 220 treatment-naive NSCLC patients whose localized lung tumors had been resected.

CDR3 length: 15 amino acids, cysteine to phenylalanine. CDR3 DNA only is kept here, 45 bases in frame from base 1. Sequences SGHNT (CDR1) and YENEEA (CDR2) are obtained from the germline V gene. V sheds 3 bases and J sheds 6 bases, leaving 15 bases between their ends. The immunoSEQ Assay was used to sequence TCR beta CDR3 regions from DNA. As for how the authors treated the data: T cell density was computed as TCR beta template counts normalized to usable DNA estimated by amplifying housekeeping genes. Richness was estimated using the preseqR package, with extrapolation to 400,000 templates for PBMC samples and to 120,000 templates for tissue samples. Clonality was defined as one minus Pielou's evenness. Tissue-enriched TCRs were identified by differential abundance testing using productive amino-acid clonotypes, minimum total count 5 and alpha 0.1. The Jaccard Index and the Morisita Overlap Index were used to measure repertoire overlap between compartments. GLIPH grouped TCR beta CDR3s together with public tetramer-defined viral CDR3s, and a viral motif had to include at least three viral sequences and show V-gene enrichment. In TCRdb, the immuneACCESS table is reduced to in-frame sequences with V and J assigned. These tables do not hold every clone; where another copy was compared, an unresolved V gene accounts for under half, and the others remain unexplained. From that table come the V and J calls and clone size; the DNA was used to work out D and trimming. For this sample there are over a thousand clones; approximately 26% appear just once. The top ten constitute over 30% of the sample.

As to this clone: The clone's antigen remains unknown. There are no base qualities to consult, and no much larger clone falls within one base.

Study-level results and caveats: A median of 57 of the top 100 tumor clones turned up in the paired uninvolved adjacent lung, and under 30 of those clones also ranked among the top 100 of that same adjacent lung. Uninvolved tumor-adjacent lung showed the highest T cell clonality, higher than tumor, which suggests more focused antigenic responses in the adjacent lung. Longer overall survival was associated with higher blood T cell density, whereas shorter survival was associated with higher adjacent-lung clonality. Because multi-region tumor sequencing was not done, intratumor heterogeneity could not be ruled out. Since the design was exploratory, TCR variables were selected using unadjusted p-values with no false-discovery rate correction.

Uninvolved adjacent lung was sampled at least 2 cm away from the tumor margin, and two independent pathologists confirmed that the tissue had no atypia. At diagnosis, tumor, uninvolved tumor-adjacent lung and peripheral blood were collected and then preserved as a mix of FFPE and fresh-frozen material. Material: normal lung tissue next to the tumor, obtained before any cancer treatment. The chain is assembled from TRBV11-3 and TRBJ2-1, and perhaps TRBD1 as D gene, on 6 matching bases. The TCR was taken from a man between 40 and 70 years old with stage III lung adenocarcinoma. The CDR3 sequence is CASSFGAGVGNEQFF. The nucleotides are TGTGCCAGCAGCTTCGGAGCAGGGGTGGGCAATGAGCAGTTCTTC.